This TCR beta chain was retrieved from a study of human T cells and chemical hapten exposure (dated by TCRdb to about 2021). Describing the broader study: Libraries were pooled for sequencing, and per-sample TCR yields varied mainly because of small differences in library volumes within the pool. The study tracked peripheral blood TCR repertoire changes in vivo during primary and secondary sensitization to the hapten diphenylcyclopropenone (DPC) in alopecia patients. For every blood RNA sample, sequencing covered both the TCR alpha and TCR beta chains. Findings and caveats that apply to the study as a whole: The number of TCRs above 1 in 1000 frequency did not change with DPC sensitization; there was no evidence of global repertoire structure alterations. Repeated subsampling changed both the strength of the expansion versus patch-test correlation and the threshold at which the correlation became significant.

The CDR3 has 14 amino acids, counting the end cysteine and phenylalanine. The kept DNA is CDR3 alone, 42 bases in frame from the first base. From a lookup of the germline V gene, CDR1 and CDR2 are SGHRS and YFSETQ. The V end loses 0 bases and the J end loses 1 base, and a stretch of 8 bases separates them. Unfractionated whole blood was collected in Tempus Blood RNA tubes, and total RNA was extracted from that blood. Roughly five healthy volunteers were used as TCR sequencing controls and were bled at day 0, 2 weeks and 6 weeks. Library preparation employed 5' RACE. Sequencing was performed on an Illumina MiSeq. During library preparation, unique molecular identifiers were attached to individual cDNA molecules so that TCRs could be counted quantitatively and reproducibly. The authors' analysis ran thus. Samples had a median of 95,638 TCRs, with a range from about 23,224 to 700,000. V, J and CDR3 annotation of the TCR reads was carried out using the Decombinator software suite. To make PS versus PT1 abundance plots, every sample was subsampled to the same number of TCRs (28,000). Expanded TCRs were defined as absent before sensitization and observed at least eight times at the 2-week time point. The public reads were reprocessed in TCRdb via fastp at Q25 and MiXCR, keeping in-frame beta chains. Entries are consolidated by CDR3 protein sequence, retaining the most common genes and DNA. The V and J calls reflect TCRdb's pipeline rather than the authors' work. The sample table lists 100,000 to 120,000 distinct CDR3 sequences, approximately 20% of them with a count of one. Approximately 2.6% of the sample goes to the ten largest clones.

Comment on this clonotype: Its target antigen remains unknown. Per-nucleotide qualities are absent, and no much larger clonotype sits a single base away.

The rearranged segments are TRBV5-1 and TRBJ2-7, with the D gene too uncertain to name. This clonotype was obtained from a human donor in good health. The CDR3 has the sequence CASSLEVGSYEQYF. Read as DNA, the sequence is TGCGCCAGCAGCTTGGAGGTGGGGTCCTACGAGCAGTACTTC.